A single sample is the source of the 3 T cell receptor beta chains below, sequenced in a study of vaccination and CD4 T cells after COVID-19. No antigens are known for them. The treatment here: roughly nine-day PBMC culture with coronavirus spike peptide pools or control peptides (ViraFEST assay). An Oncomine TCR Beta short-read assay was used to sequence the DNA from cultured CD4+ T cells. TCRdb used MiXCR to reprocess the PCR reads, holding one entry per CDR3 protein. The data show some 18,000 distinct CDR3 sequences, under 50% seen once. The sequencing used CD4+ T cells from blood, cultured in vitro, collected after SARS-CoV-2 vaccination. These receptors were taken from a human donor who had recovered from COVID-19.

The chain links TRBV15 to TRBJ1-4, with TRBD1 as a possible D gene (6 bases). From germline, CDR1 is LNHNV and CDR2 YYDKDF (reference sequence). This CDR3 spans 17 amino acids. V was trimmed by 1 base and J by 0 bases, leaving 12 bases between them. The CDR3 nucleotides are TGTGCCACCAGCAGAGGAGCAGGGGCTGCAACTAATGAAAAACTGTTTTTT. This encodes CATSRGAGAATNEKLFF.

The chain employs TRBV6-2 or TRBV6-3 and TRBJ1-1; possibly TRBD1 for D (6 bases). Trimming removed 7 bases from V and 5 bases from J, with 17 bases in between. Per germline, CDR1 MNHEY and CDR2 SVGEGT. The CDR3 consists of 14 residues. The CDR3, as DNA: TGTGCCAGCAACAAACACAGGGAGTGGACTGAAGCTTTCTTT. Translation gives CASNKHREWTEAFF.

This clonotype has more than one count but fewer than ten. V and J are TRBV19 and TRBJ1-1; D possibly corresponds to TRBD1 (6 bases). This CDR3 has 14 residues. V was shortened by 5 bases and J by 0 bases, with 10 bases between the two germline ends. CDR1 and CDR2 from the germline V gene are LNHDA and SQIVND (reference sequence). CDR3 coding DNA: TGTGCCAGTAGTCCCACAGGGATGAACACTGAAGCTTTCTTT. Translating it yields CASSPTGMNTEAFF.